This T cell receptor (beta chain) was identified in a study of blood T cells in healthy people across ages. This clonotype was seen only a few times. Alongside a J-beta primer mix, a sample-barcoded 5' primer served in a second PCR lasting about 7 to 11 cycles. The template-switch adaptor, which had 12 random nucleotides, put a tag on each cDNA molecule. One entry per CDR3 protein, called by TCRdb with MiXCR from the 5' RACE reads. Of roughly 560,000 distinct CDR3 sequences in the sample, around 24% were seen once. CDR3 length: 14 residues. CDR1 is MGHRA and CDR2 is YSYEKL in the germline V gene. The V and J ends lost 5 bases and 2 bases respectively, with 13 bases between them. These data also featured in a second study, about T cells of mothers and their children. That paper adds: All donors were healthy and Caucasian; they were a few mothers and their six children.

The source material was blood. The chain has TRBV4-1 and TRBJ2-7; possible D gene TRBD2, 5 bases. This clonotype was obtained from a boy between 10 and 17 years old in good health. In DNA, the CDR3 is TGCGCCAGCAGCGTCTTCGGGAACCCCTACGAGCAGTACTTC. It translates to CASSVFGNPYEQYF.